Listed below are T cell receptor beta chains from one sample, sequenced in a study of blood T cell repertoires in COVID-19. The protocol was immunoSEQ multiplex PCR, while the TCRdb copy is restricted to in-frame clones and leaves out a portion. The sample has over 130,000 clones, 70% to 90% seen once. Specimen: peripheral blood. The receptors here all came from a human donor in a cohort sampled during active COVID-19. CDR3s include the opening cysteine and the closing phenylalanine or tryptophan. D genes are given only for firm matches. Clone size is given for some rows only: seen once, a few or many times, or a class if the clone is expanded.

D: TRBD2; V: TRBV5-1; J: TRBJ2-5; size: many; DNA: TGCGCCAGCAGCCGGGAGGCCGAAGAGACCCAGTACTTC; CDR3: CASSREAEETQYF
D: TRBD1; V: TRBV30; J: TRBJ2-3; size: .; DNA: TGTGCCTGGAGTCGGGAACAGGGGGATACGCAGTATTTT; CDR3: CAWSREQGDTQYF
D: .; V: TRBV15; J: TRBJ2-1; size: .; DNA: TGTGCCACCGGGGGGCAGATAGACAGGGTGGATGACAATGAGCAGTTCTTC; CDR3: CATGGQIDRVDDNEQFF
D: TRBD2; V: TRBV11-2; J: TRBJ2-1; size: .; DNA: TGTGCCAGCAGCCTTAGGACTAGCGGGCTCTCCTACAATGAGCAGTTCTTC; CDR3: CASSLRTSGLSYNEQFF
D: TRBD2; V: TRBV7-9; J: TRBJ2-3; size: .; DNA: TGTGCCAGCAGCTTATCCCAGCGGGGGGGGCTGGCAGATACGCAGTATTTT; CDR3: CASSLSQRGGLADTQYF
D: TRBD2; V: TRBV27; J: TRBJ2-3; size: .; DNA: TGTGCCAGCAGTTCTGGACTAGCGGAGGTTACTAGCACAGATACGCAGTATTTT; CDR3: CASSSGLAEVTSTDTQYF
D: TRBD1; V: TRBV7-8; J: TRBJ1-3; size: .; DNA: TGTGCCAGCAGCCCGCCGGGACAGGGAAACACCATATATTTT; CDR3: CASSPPGQGNTIYF
D: TRBD1; V: TRBV19; J: TRBJ1-1; size: .; DNA: TGTGCCAGTAGTCTCTCAGGGGGACGGGGTGAAGCTTTCTTT; CDR3: CASSLSGGRGEAFF
D: TRBD2; V: TRBV3-1/TRBV3-2; J: TRBJ2-6; size: .; DNA: TGTGCCAGCAGCAGGACTAGCGGGGGGGCCGGGGCCAACGTCCTGACTTTC; CDR3: CASSRTSGGAGANVLTF
D: .; V: TRBV7-3; J: TRBJ2-3; size: .; DNA: TGTGCCAGCAGCTTACTGGGCTGGACAGATACGCAGTATTTT; CDR3: CASSLLGWTDTQYF
D: TRBD1; V: TRBV5-1; J: TRBJ1-1; size: .; DNA: TGCGCCAGCAGCGACCCGGGACAGGCAAACACTGAAGCTTTCTTT; CDR3: CASSDPGQANTEAFF
D: .; V: TRBV7-9; J: TRBJ2-7; size: .; DNA: TGTGCCAGCAGTCCGGGACACCAAATCTCCTACGAGCAGTACTTC; CDR3: CASSPGHQISYEQYF
D: .; V: TRBV28; J: TRBJ2-5; size: .; DNA: TGTGCCAGCAGTAAGAAGACATTTCAAGAGACCCAGTACTTC; CDR3: CASSKKTFQETQYF
D: TRBD1; V: TRBV29-1; J: TRBJ1-2; size: few; DNA: TGCAGCGTTGGGGGACAGGTCGGCTATGGCTACACCTTC; CDR3: CSVGGQVGYGYTF
D: TRBD1; V: TRBV6-5; J: TRBJ2-2; size: .; DNA: TGTGCCAGCAGTCCCCAGGGGGCGAACACCGGGGAGCTGTTTTTT; CDR3: CASSPQGANTGELFF
D: .; V: TRBV7-9; J: TRBJ2-2; size: .; DNA: TGTGCCAGCAGCCTTTGGCGGGCGAACACCGGGGAGCTGTTTTTT; CDR3: CASSLWRANTGELFF
D: .; V: TRBV7-9; J: TRBJ2-1; size: many; DNA: TGTGCCAGCAGCCCGAGAACAGGAATGTCCTACAATGAGCAGTTCTTC; CDR3: CASSPRTGMSYNEQFF
D: .; V: TRBV6-2/TRBV6-3; J: TRBJ1-1; size: .; DNA: TGTGCCAGCAGTTCCCACAAAAACACTGAAGCTTTCTTT; CDR3: CASSSHKNTEAFF
D: .; V: TRBV6-2/TRBV6-3; J: TRBJ2-5; size: .; DNA: TGTGCCAGCAGTTACTGGGGGGGCAAAGAGACCCAGTACTTC; CDR3: CASSYWGGKETQYF
D: TRBD1; V: TRBV7-9; J: TRBJ1-1; size: .; DNA: TGTGCCAGCAGCTTCCTGGGACAGGTCCGGGCTGAAGCTTTCTTT; CDR3: CASSFLGQVRAEAFF
D: .; V: TRBV3-1/TRBV3-2; J: TRBJ1-1; size: .; DNA: TGTGCCAGCAGCCAAGGGGGCTACGTGAACACTGAAGCTTTCTTT; CDR3: CASSQGGYVNTEAFF
D: .; V: TRBV10-2; J: TRBJ2-1; size: .; DNA: TGCGCCAGCAGTGAGCCCAGTACAGAGGGGGTAGTGCAGTTCTTC; CDR3: CASSEPSTEGVVQFF